These 27 T cell receptor beta chains were sequenced from one sample in a study of OX40 agonist ivuxolimab in advanced cancers. Data came from immunoSEQ multiplex PCR; TCRdb stores just in-frame clones and leaves some out. The sample has approximately 48,000 clones, around 77% seen once; the top ten hold around 2%. The sequences come from CD4+ or CD8+ T cells sorted from blood, collected in a trial of the OX40 agonist ivuxolimab. The receptors originated from an adult with an advanced solid tumor such as melanoma, head and neck, liver or kidney cancer.

This clone has only a few counts. This rearrangement joins TRBV5-4 to TRBJ2-5; D gene ambiguous. The germline V gene has CDR1 SGHNT and CDR2 YYREEE (reference sequence). Trimming stripped 1 base from V and 3 bases from J, with 7 bases between. The CDR3 totals 13 residues. This CDR3 is CASSLMAEETQYF. CDR3 DNA sequence: TGTGCCAGCAGCTTGATGGCGGAAGAGACCCAGTACTTC.

This chain links TRBV10-3 with TRBJ1-5; 8 bases agree with TRBD1. The CDR3 has 15 amino acids. Germline V lookup: CDR1 ENHRY, CDR2 SYGVKD. V trimming: 8 bases; J trimming: 0 bases; junction bases outside the gene matches: 6. This CDR3 is CAIGQGAYSNQPQHF. The CDR3 nucleotides are TGTGCCATCGGCCAGGGGGCGTATAGCAATCAGCCCCAGCATTTT.

The V and J genes are TRBV5-1 and TRBJ2-1; TRBD2 matches 8 bases. The CDR3 covers 14 residues. After removal of 2 bases from V and 5 bases from J, the junction contained 3 bases not matched to a gene. The germline V gene has CDR1 SGHRS and CDR2 YFSETQ. CDR3 region: CASSFGTRNNEQFF. The DNA of the CDR3 is TGCGCCAGCAGCTTCGGGACTAGGAACAATGAGCAGTTCTTC.

The CDR3 nucleotides are TGTGCCAGCAGTTTACTCGGACAGGGGACAGATACGCAGTATTTT. Translating gives CASSLLGQGTDTQYF. The chain links TRBV28 to TRBJ2-3; TRBD1 aligns across 9 bases. This CDR3 has 15 amino acids. V dropped 2 bases and J dropped 3; count of bases not matched to a gene: 3. Germline CDR1 MDHEN, CDR2 SYDVKM.

The gene calls are TRBV7-9 and TRBJ1-4, with D unclear. Germline CDR1 reads SEHNR; CDR2 reads FQNEAQ (reference sequence). The ends were cut back, 11 bases at V and 10 bases at J, with 17 bases in the middle. The CDR3 spans 12 residues. For the CDR3, the DNA is TGTGCCGGTGTTTCGGGGTTGGGAAAACTGTTTTTT. Translation: CAGVSGLGKLFF.

The chain couples TRBV5-1 to TRBJ2-1; possibly TRBD2 for D (6 bases). Trimming pared 1 base from V and 7 bases from J, leaving 15 bases between. Germline values: CDR1 SGHRS, CDR2 YFSETQ. The CDR3 has 15 amino acids. This chain's CDR3 is CASSLLPGEVNEQFF. DNA for the CDR3: TGCGCCAGCAGCTTGCTACCGGGAGAGGTGAATGAGCAGTTCTTC.

This chain links TRBV6-5 with TRBJ1-3; no firm D call. The CDR3 has 14 residues. CDR1 is MNHEY, CDR2 SVGAGI, per germline. Trimming removed 0 bases from V and 0 bases from J, with 3 bases in between. CDR3 region: CASSYSGSGNTIYF. CDR3 in DNA: TGTGCCAGCAGTTACTCGGGCTCTGGAAACACCATATATTTT.

The V gene is TRBV29-1, the J gene TRBJ2-2; 8 bases map to TRBD2. The CDR3 spans 14 residues. The J segment lost 8 bases and the V segment lost 6 bases, leaving 11 bases of the junction unmatched. Germline loops: CDR1 SQVTM, CDR2 ANQGSEA. CDR3 protein: CSVFQTSGTGELFF. CDR3 DNA: TGCAGCGTGTTTCAAACTAGCGGAACGGGGGAGCTGTTTTTT.

The chain has TRBV5-1 and TRBJ2-1; D is possibly TRBD1 or TRBD2 (6 bases each). Trimming cost V 2 bases and J 12 bases, with 24 bases left between them. The CDR3 extends over 16 amino acids. Germline values: CDR1 SGHRS, CDR2 YFSETQ. CDR3 sequence (DNA): TGCGCCAGCAGCTTTCCCATAACGAGGAGGGACAAGGGGCAGTTCTTC. Protein sequence: CASSFPITRRDKGQFF.

This clone was observed a single time. The chain uses TRBV15 and TRBJ2-2; no firm D call. This CDR3 is 16 amino acids long. Germline lookup yields CDR1 LNHNV and CDR2 YYDKDF (reference sequence). V lost 1 base, J lost 0 bases, and 9 bases lay in between. DNA for the CDR3: TGTGCCACCAGCAGAGCTGGGTTTGCGAACACCGGGGAGCTGTTTTTT. Amino acid sequence: CATSRAGFANTGELFF.

The V call is TRBV28, the J call TRBJ1-4; D is undetermined. This CDR3 comprises 15 residues. Deletions cut 5 bases from V and 3 bases from J, with 13 bases between. Germline values: CDR1 MDHEN, CDR2 SYDVKM. This CDR3 reads CASSPDMVANEKLFF. CDR3 bases: TGTGCCAGCAGTCCCGACATGGTAGCTAATGAAAAACTGTTTTTT.

V and J are TRBV10-3 and TRBJ1-5, with no clear D. Trimming left V 6 bases short and J 4 bases short, with 16 bases between. CDR3 length equals 15 residues. Looked up from germline, CDR1 is ENHRY and CDR2 is SYGVKD. The CDR3 DNA reads TGTGCCATCAGCAGGACGGCCCCGGGTAATCAGCCCCAGCATTTT. It encodes CAISRTAPGNQPQHF.

The V and J genes are TRBV11-2 and TRBJ2-1; 11 bases line up with TRBD2. Germline V gives CDR1 SGHAT, CDR2 FQNNGV. V was clipped by 5 bases and J by 4 bases; unmatched bases: 7. This CDR3 is 16 amino acids long. The chain's CDR3 is CASSATSGSLYNEQFF. CDR3 sequence (DNA): TGTGCCAGCAGCGCCACTAGCGGGAGTTTGTACAATGAGCAGTTCTTC.

This chain joins TRBV5-8 and TRBJ1-2, with D uncertain. Deletions cut 2 bases from V and 2 bases from J, with 4 bases between. This CDR3 has 12 amino acids. Germline loops: CDR1 SGHTS, CDR2 YDEGEE. The CDR3 nucleotides read TGTGCCAGCAGCTTACTGAACTATGGCTACACCTTC. Protein: CASSLLNYGYTF.

V gene TRBV6-4 combines with J gene TRBJ2-1; D gene uncertain. Between the trimmed V and J ends, which lost 6 bases and 0 bases, there was a span of 9 bases. There are 14 residues in the CDR3. Germline V gene lookup returns CDR1 MRHNA and CDR2 SNTAGT. The CDR3 region has the DNA TGTGCCAGCAGGCCTGGAGCCTCCTACAATGAGCAGTTCTTC. It encodes CASRPGASYNEQFF.

The chain employs TRBV2 and TRBJ2-7; D unresolved. The CDR3 length is 12 residues. Germline values: CDR1 SNHLY, CDR2 FYNNEI. The V end was cut by 7 bases, the J end by 7 bases, with 14 bases between. The CDR3 loop reads CASNPYTHEQYF. In nucleotides, the CDR3 is TGTGCCAGCAACCCATACACTCATGAGCAGTACTTC.

The rearrangement links TRBV5-1 to TRBJ2-3; possibly TRBD2 for D (5 bases). In germline, CDR1 is SGHRS, CDR2 YFSETQ. V was clipped by 8 bases and J by 0 bases, with 13 bases between them. CDR3 size: 14 residues. The CDR3 DNA reads as TGCGCCAGTAGTAGCGTAACTAGCACAGATACGCAGTATTTT. It yields the protein CASSSVTSTDTQYF. The complete variable domain, with remaining parts taken from reference TRBV5-1 and TRBJ2-3, reads KAGVTQTPRYLIKTRGQQVTLSCSPISGHRSVSWYQQTPGQGLQFLFEYFSETQRNKGNFPGRFSGRQFSNSRSEMNVSTLELGDSALYLCASSSVTSTDTQYFGPGTRLTVL.

The chain recombines TRBV10-3 with TRBJ2-2; 10 bases align to TRBD2. From germline, CDR1 is ENHRY and CDR2 SYGVKD. The CDR3 totals 15 residues. V shed 7 bases and J 4 bases; nucleotides not matched to a gene: 6. CDR3 residues: CAIMSGRAPTGELFF. The CDR3 bases are TGTGCCATCATGAGCGGGAGGGCCCCCACCGGGGAGCTGTTTTTT.

The chain uses TRBV11-1 and TRBJ2-1, with 11 bases lining up with TRBD2. Germline values: CDR1 SGHAT, CDR2 FQDESV (reference sequence). This CDR3 contains 16 residues. With 5 bases clipped from V and 5 bases from J, the junction kept 8 bases outside the gene matches. The DNA for the CDR3 is TGTGCCAGCAGCCCTCTGACTAGCGGGATCAACAATGAGCAGTTCTTC. It translates to CASSPLTSGINNEQFF.

A few counts support this clone. V and J are TRBV2 and TRBJ2-2; 9 nucleotides line up with TRBD1. The V segment lost 6 bases and the J segment 2 bases; nucleotides outside the gene matches: 4. The length of the CDR3 is 15 residues. Germline CDR1 and CDR2: SNHLY and FYNNEI. The CDR3, as DNA: TGTGCCAGCAGCGGGACAGGGTTCAACACCGGGGAGCTGTTTTTT. It encodes CASSGTGFNTGELFF. The full variable domain, rest sourced from reference TRBV2 and TRBJ2-2, is EPEVTQTPSHQVTQMGQEVILRCVPISNHLYFYWYRQILGQKVEFLVSFYNNEISEKSEIFDDQFSVERPDGSNFTLKIRSTKLEDSAMYFCASSGTGFNTGELFFGEGSRLTVL.

The V and J genes are TRBV6-1 and TRBJ2-3; a possible D gene is TRBD2 (5 bases). The CDR3 is 12 amino acids. The V gene lost 3 bases and the J gene lost 8 bases, with 9 bases spanning the gap. Germline lookup yields CDR1 MNHNS and CDR2 SASEGT. CDR3 in amino acids: CASSDLLVTQYF. In DNA, the CDR3 is TGTGCCAGCAGTGATCTACTAGTTACGCAGTATTTT.

This clone showed up just a few times. The V and J genes are TRBV14 and TRBJ1-6; tentatively, D is TRBD1 (5 bases). The germline V gene encodes CDR1 SGHDN and CDR2 FVKESK. CDR3 length equals 15 residues. V lost 1 base and J lost 15, with 19 bases in between. The CDR3 loop is CASSQVSGLSAILHF. CDR3 nucleotides: TGTGCCAGCAGCCAAGTATCAGGGTTGAGTGCGATCCTCCACTTT.

Here the CDR3 DNA reads TGTGCCAGCAGCGCTAGCAAGGGCATTCTCAGGCAGCCCCAGCATTTT. Encoded protein: CASSASKGILRQPQHF. V gene TRBV7-2 combines with J gene TRBJ1-5; D is unresolved. V was trimmed by 5 bases and J by 7 bases, leaving 21 bases between them. Germline CDR1 and CDR2: SGHTA and FQGNSA. There are 16 residues in the CDR3.

Many counts were recorded for this clone. The chain employs TRBV19 and TRBJ2-2; 14 nucleotides match TRBD2. Per the germline V gene, CDR1 is LNHDA and CDR2 is SQIVND (reference sequence). The V segment lost 10 bases and the J segment 6 bases; nucleotides outside the gene matches: 19. The CDR3 length is 19 residues. The CDR3 sequence: CATPRSPGLAGVLAGELFF. The DNA of the CDR3 is TGTGCCACTCCCCGTTCCCCGGGACTAGCGGGAGTGTTGGCCGGGGAGCTGTTTTTT.

V and J are TRBV7-3 and TRBJ2-7, with a possible D match to TRBD2 (6 bases). Germline V gene data show CDR1 as SGHTA and CDR2 as FQGTGA. V dropped 4 bases and J dropped 7 bases, with 14 bases sitting between them. This CDR3 is built from 13 residues. The CDR3 region has the DNA TGTGCCAGCAGCTCCCCGGGACTCGAGGAGCAGTACTTC. As protein: CASSSPGLEEQYF.

The rearrangement joins TRBV15 to TRBJ2-1; 9 nucleotides align to TRBD2. The CDR3 consists of 18 residues. Germline V gives CDR1 LNHNV, CDR2 YYDKDF (reference sequence). The J segment lost 3 bases and the V segment lost 0 bases, leaving 9 bases of the junction unmatched. CDR3 in DNA: TGTGCCACCAGCAGAGATCTAGCGGGGACCACCATCTACAATGAGCAGTTCTTC. This codes for CATSRDLAGTTIYNEQFF.

CDR3 loop: CASSIEGGGYNEQFF. The CDR3 DNA reads as TGTGCCAGTAGTATAGAAGGGGGAGGGTACAATGAGCAGTTCTTC. The chain uses TRBV19 and TRBJ2-1, with D possibly TRBD2 on 7 matching bases. This CDR3 has 15 amino acids. V lost 0 bases and J lost 4, with 10 bases in between. CDR1 is LNHDA and CDR2 is SQIVND in the germline V gene (reference sequence).